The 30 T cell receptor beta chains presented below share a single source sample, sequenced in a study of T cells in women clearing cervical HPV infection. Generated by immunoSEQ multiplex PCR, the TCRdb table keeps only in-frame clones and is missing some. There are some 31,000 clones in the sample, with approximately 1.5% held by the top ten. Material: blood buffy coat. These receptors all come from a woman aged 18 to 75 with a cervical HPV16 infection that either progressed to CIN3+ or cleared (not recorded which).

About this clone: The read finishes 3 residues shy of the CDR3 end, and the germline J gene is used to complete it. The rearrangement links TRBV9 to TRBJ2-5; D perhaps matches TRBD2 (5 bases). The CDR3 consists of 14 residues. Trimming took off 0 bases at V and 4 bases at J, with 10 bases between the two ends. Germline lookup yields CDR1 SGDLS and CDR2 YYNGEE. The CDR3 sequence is CASSVGPSTETQYF. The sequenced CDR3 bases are TGTGCCAGCAGCGTAGGCCCTAGCACAGAGACC.

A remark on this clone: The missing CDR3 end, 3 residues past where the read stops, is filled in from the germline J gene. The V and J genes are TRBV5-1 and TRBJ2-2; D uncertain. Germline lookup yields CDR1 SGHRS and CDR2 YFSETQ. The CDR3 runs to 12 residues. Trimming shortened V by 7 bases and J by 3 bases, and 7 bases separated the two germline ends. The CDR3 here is CASGAYTGELFF. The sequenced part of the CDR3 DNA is TGCGCCAGCGGTGCGTACACCGGGGAG.

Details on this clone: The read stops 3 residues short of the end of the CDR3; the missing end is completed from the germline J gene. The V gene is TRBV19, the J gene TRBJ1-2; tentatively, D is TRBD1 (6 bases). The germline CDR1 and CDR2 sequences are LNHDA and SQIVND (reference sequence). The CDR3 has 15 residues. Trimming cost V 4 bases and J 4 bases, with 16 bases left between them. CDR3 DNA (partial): TGTGCCAGTAGTACCCGGGACAAAGCGAGCTATGGC. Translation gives CASSTRDKASYG. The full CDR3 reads CASSTRDKASYGYTF.

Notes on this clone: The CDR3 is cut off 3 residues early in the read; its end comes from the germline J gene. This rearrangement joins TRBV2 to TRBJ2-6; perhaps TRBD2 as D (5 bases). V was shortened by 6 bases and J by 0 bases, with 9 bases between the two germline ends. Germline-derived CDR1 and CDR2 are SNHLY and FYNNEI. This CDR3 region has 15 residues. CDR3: CASREGLSGANVLTF. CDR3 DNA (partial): TGTGCCAGCAGAGAGGGCCTCTCTGGGGCCAACGTC.

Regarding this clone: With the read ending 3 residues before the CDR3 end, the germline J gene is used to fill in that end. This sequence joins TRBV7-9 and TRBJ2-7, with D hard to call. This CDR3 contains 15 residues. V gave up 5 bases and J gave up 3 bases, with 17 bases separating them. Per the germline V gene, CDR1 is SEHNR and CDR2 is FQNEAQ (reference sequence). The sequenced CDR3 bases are TGTGCCAGCAGCGTAAACTATCGGCTTTTCTACGAG. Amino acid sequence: CASSVNYRLFYE. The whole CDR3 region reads CASSVNYRLFYEQYF.

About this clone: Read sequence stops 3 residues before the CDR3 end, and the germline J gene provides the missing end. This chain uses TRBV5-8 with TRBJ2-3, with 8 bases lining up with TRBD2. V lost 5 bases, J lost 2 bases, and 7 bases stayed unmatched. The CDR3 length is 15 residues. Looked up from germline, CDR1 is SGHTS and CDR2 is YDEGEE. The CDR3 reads CASRSSGSYTDTQYF. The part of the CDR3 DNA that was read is TGTGCCAGCAGGTCTAGCGGGTCTTACACAGATACG.

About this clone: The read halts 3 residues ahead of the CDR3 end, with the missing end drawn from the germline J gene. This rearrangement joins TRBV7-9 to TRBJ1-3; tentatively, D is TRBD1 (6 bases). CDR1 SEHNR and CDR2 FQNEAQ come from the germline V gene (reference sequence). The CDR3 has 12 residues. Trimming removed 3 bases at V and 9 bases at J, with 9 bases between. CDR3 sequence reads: CASSLGGPTIYF. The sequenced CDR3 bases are TGTGCCAGCAGCTTGGGGGGGCCCACC.

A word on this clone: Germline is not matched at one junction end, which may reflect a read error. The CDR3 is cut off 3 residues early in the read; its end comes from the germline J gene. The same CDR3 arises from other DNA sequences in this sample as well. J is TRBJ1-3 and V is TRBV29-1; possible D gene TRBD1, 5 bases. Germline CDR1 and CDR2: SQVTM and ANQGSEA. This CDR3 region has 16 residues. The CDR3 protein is CSVEVAARGVGNTIYF. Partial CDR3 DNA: TGCAGCGTTGAAGTAGCGGCTCGGGGGGTCGGAAACACG. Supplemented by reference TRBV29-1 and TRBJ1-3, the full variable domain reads SAVISQKPSRDICQRGTSLTIQCQVDSQVTMMFWYRQQPGQSLTLIATANQGSEATYESGFVIDKFPISRPNLTFSTLTVSNMSPEDSSIYLCSVEVAARGVGNTIYFGEGSWLTVV.

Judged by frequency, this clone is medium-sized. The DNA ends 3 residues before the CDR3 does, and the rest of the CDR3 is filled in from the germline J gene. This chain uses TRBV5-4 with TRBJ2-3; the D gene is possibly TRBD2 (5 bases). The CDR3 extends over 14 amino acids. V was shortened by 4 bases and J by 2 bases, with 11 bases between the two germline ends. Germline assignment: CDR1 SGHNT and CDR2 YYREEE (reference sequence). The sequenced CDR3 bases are TGTGCCAGCAGCCCAGACTATTACACAGATACG. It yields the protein CASSPDYYTDT. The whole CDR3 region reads CASSPDYYTDTQYF.

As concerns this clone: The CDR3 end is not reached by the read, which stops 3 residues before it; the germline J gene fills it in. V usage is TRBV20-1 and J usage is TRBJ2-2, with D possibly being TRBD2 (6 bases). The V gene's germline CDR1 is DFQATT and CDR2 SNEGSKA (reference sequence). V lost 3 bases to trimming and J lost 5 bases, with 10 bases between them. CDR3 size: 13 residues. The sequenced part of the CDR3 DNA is TGCAGTGCTAGTGGAGGGCTTACCGGGGAG. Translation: CSASGGLTGE. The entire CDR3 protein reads CSASGGLTGELFF.

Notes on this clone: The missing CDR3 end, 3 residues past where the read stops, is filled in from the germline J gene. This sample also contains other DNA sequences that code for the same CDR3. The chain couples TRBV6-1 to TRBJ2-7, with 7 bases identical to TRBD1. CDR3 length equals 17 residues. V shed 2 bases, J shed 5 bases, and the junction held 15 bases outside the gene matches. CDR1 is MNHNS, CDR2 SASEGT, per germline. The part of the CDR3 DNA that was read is TGTGCCAGCAGTGAAAGACGCGGTGGCGGAAGGGGGCACGAG. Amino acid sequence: CASSERRGGGRGHE. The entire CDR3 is CASSERRGGGRGHEQYF.

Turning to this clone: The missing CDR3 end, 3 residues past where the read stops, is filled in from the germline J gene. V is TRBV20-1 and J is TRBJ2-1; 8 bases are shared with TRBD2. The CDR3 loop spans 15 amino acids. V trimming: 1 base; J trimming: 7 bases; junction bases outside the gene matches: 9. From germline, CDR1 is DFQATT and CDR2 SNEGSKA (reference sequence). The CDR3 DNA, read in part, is TGCAGTGCTAGAGCCCCCAAGCGGGAGTTGAATGAG. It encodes CSARAPKRELNE. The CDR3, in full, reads CSARAPKRELNEQFF.

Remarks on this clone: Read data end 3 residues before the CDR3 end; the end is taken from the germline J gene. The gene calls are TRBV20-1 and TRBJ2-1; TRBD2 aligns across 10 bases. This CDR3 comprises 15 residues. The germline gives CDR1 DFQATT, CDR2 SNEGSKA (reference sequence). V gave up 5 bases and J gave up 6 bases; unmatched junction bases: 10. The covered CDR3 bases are TGCAGTGCTGTCAGACTAGCGGGCCCCCTCAATGAG. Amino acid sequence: CSAVRLAGPLNE. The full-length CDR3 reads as CSAVRLAGPLNEQFF.

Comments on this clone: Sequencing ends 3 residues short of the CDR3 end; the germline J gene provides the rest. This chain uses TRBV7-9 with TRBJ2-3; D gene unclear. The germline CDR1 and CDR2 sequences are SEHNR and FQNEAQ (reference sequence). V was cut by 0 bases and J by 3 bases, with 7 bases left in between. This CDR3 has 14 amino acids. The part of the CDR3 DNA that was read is TGTGCCAGCAGCTTAGCTAGAGATACAGATACG. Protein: CASSLARDTDT. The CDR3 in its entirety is CASSLARDTDTQYF.

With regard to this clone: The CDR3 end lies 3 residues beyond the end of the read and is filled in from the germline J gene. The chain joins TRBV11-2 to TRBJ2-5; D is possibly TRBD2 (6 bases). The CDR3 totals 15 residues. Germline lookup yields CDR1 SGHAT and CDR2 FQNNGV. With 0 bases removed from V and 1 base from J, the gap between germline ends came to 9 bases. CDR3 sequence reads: CASSLDGGIQETQYF. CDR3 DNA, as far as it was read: TGTGCCAGCAGCTTAGATGGGGGGATCCAAGAGACC.

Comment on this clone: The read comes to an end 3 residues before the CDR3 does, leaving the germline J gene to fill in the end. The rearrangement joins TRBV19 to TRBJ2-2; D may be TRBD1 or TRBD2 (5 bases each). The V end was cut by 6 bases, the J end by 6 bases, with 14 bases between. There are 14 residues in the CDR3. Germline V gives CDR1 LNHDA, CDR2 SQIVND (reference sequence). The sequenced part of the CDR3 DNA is TGTGCCAGTAGAGACCCGCAGGGAGCCGGGGAG. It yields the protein CASRDPQGAGE. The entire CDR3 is CASRDPQGAGELFF.

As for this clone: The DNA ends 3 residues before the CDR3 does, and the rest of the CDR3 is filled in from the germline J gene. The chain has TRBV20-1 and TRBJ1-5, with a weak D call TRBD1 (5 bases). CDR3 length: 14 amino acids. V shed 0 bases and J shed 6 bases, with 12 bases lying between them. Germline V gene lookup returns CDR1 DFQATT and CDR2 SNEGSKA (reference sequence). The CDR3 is CSARDGRGGQPQHF. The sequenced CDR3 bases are TGCAGTGCTAGAGATGGGAGGGGCGGTCAGCCC.

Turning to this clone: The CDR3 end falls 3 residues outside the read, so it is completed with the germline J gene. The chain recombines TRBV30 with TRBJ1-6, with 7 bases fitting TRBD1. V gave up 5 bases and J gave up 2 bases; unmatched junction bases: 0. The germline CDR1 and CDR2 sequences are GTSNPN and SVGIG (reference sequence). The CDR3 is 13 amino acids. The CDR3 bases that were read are TGTGCCTGGGACAGGGCCTATAATTCACCC. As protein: CAWDRAYNSP. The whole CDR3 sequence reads CAWDRAYNSPLHF.

The CDR3 here is CASSSQGESSPLFF. CDR3 DNA (partial): TGTGCCAGCAGTTCCCAGGGAGAGAGTTCACCA. The chain recombines TRBV7-9 with TRBJ1-4; maybe TRBD1 (5 bases). The sequenced fragment ends 3 residues before the CDR3 boundary, so the rest is inferred from the germline J gene. The CDR3 extends over 14 amino acids. Germline lookup yields CDR1 SEHNR and CDR2 FQNEAQ (reference sequence).

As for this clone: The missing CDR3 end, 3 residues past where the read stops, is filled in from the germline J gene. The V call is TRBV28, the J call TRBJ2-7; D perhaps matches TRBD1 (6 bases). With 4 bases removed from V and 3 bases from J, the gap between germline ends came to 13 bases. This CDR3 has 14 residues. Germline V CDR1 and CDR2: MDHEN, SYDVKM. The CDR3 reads CASSSPGQHYEQYF. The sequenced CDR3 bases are TGTGCCAGCAGTTCACCGGGACAACACTACGAG.

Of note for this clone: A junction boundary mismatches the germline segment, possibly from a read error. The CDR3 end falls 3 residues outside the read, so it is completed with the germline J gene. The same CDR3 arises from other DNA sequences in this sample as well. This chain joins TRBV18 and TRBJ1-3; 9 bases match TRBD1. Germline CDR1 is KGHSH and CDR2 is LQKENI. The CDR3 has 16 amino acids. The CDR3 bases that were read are TGTGCCAGCTCTAAAGGACAGGGGAGCTCTGGAAACACA. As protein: CASSKGQGSSGNT. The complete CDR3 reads CASSKGQGSSGNTIYF.

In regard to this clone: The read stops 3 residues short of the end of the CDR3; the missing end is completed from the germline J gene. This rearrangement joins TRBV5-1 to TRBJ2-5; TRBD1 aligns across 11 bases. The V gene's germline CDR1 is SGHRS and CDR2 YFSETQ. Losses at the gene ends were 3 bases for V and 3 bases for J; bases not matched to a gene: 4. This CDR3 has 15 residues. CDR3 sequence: CASSSGTGGKETQYF. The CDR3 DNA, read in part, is TGCGCCAGCAGCTCTGGGACAGGGGGGAAAGAGACC. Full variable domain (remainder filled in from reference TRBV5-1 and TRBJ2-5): KAGVTQTPRYLIKTRGQQVTLSCSPISGHRSVSWYQQTPGQGLQFLFEYFSETQRNKGNFPGRFSGRQFSNSRSEMNVSTLELGDSALYLCASSSGTGGKETQYFGPGTRLLVL.

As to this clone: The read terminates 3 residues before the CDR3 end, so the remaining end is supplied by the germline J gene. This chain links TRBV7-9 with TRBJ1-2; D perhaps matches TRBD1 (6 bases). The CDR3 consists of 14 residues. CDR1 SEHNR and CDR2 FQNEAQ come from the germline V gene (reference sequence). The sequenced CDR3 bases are TGTGCCAGCAGCCAACAGGGCGCGGGCTACGAC. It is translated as CASSQQGAGYD. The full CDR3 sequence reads CASSQQGAGYDYTF.

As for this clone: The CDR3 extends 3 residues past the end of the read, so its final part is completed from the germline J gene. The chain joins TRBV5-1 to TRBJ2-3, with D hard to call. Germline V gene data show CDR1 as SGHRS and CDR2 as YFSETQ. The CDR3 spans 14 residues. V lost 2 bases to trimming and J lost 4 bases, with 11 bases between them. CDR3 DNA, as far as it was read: TGCGCCAGCAGCTTCGACGGGTTCGCAGATACG. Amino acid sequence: CASSFDGFADT. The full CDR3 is CASSFDGFADTQYF.

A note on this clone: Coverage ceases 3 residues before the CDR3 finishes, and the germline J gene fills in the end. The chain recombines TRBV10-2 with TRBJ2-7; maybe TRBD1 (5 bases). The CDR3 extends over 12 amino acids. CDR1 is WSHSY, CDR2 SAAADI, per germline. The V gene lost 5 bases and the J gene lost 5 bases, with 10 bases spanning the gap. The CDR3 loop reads CASSPQGDEQYF. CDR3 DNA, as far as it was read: TGCGCCAGCAGTCCCCAGGGCGACGAG.

The CDR3 spells CASGDRGQPQHF. The sequenced part of the CDR3 DNA is TGTGCCAGCGGCGACAGGGGTCAGCCC. This chain joins TRBV7-2 and TRBJ1-5, with TRBD1 matching 8 bases. The DNA ends 3 residues before the CDR3 does, and the rest of the CDR3 is filled in from the germline J gene. The germline V gene has CDR1 SGHTA and CDR2 FQGNSA. This CDR3 has 12 residues. The V segment lost 8 bases and the J segment 6 bases; nucleotides outside the gene matches: 3.

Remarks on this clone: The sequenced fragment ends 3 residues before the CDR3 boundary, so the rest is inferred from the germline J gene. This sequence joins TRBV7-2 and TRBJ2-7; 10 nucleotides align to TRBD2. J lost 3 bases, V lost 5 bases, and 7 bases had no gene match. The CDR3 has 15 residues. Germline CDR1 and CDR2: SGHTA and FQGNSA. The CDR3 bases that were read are TGTGCCAGCAGCCCCAGCGGGGGGGCCCACTACGAG. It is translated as CASSPSGGAHYE. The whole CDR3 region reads CASSPSGGAHYEQYF.

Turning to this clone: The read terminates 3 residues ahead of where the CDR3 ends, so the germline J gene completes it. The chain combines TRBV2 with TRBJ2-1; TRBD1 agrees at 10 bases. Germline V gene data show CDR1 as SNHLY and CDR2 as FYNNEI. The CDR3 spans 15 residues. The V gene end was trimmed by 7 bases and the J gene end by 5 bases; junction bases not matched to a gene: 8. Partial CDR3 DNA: TGTGCCAGCACCCGACCGGGACAGGGGAACAATGAG. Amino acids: CASTRPGQGNNE. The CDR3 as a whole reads CASTRPGQGNNEQFF.

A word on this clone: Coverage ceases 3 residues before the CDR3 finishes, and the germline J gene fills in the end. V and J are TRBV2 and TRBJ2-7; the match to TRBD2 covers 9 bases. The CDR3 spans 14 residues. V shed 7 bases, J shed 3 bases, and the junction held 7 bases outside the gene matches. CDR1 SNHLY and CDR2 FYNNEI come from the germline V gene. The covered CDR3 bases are TGTGCCAGCATCCCGGGACTAGCAGTCTACGAG. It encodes CASIPGLAVYE. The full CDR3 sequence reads CASIPGLAVYEQYF.

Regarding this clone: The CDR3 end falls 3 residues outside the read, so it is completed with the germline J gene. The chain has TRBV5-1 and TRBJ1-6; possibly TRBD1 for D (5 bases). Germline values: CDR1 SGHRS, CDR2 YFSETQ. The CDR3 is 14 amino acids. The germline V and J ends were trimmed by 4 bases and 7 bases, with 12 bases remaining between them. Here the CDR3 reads CASSHQDTNSPLHF. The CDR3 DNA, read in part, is TGCGCCAGCAGCCACCAGGACACAAATTCACCC.